This TCR beta chain is drawn from a study of cytomegalovirus exposure and HLA in healthy donors. PCR primers comprised 60 Vbeta and 13 Jbeta primers. Here immunoSEQ multiplex PCR was the method, and the copy in TCRdb shows in-frame clones only, minus some. The table records a few hundred thousand clones, about 89% of them present only once. The TCR was taken from a woman under 30 in good health and CMV-seronegative. The sample comprised PBMCs.

The DNA for the CDR3 is TGCGCCAGCAGCCTACGGGCAGGGGGCCAGGCGGACACCATATATTTT. It is translated as CASSLRAGGQADTIYF. V gene TRBV5-1 combines with J gene TRBJ1-3; TRBD1 matches at 8 bases. V lost 4 bases to trimming and J lost 8 bases; unmatched junction nucleotides: 14. The CDR3 covers 16 residues. The germline V gene encodes CDR1 SGHRS and CDR2 YFSETQ.